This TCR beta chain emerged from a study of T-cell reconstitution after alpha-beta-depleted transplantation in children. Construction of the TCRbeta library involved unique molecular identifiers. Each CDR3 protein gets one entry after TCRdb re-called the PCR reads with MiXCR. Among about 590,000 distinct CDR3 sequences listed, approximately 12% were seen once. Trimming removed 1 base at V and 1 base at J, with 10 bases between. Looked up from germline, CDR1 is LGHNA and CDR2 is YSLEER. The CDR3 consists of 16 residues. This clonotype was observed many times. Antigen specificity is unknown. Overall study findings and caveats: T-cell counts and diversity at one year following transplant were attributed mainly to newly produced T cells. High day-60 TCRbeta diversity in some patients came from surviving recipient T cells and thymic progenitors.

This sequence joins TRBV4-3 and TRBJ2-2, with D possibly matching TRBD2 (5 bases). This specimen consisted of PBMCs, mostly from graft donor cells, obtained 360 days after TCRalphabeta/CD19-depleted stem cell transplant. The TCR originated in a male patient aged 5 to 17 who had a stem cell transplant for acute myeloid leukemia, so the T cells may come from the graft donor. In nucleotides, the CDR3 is TGCGCCAGCAGCCAAGGACACGCGGGGAACACCGGGGAGCTGTTTTTT. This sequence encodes CASSQGHAGNTGELFF.